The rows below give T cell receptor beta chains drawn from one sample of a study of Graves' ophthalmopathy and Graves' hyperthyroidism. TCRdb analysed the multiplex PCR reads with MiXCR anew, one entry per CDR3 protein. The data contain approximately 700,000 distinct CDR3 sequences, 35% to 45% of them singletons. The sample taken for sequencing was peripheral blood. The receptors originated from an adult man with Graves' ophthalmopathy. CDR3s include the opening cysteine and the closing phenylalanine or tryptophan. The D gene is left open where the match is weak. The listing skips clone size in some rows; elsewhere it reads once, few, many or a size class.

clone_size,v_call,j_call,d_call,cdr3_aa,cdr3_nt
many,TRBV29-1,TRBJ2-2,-,CSVVTTGELFF,TGCAGCGTTGTGACCACCGGGGAGCTGTTTTTT
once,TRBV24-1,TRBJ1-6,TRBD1,CATSDLRDRIKQPHF,TGTGCCACCAGTGATTTGCGGGACAGGATCAAACAGCCCCACTTT
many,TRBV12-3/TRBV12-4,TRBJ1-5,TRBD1,CASSSGGGNGGMNQPQHF,TGTGCCAGCAGTTCAGGGGGCGGTAACGGAGGGATGAATCAGCCCCAGCATTTT
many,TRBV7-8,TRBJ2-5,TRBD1,CASSGRDRAREGETQYF,TGTGCCAGCAGCGGCCGGGACAGGGCTAGGGAGGGAGAGACCCAGTACTTC
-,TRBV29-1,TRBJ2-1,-,CSVSRNEQFF,TGCAGCGTTAGTCGGAATGAGCAGTTCTTC
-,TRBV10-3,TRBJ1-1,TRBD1,CASRRDRVLTEAFF,TGTGCCAGCAGACGGGACAGGGTCCTCACTGAAGCTTTCTTT
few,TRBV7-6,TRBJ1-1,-,CASSPKVGRGNTEAFF,TGTGCCAGCAGCCCCAAGGTTGGCAGGGGGAACACTGAAGCTTTCTTT
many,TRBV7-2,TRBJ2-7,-,CASSTEAGMFYEQYF,TGTGCCAGCAGCACCGAGGCGGGGATGTTCTACGAGCAGTACTTC
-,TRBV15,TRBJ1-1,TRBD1,CATSREDRVGTEAFF,TGTGCCACCAGCAGAGAAGACAGGGTAGGCACTGAAGCTTTCTTT
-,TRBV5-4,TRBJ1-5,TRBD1,CASSSGGTGSNQPQHF,TGTGCCAGCAGCTCAGGGGGTACGGGCAGCAATCAGCCCCAGCATTTT
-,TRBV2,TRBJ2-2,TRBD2,CASRPLTSGTNTGELFF,TGTGCCAGCAGGCCACTGACTAGCGGGACGAACACCGGGGAGCTGTTTTTT
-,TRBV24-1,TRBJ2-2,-,CATGDSGQLFF,TGTGCCACCGGTGACTCGGGACAGCTGTTTTTT
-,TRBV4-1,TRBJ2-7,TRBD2,CASSQEGLPGGWSEQYF,TGCGCCAGCAGCCAAGAGGGTCTTCCGGGGGGGTGGAGCGAGCAGTACTTC
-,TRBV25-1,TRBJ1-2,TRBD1,CASSEWTGAYGYTF,TGTGCCAGCAGTGAGTGGACAGGGGCCTATGGCTACACCTTC
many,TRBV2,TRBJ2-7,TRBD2,CASRGLAHTYEQYF,TGTGCCAGCCGTGGACTAGCGCATACCTACGAGCAGTACTTC
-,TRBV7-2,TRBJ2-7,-,CASSLKGWSYEQYF,TGTGCCAGCAGCTTAAAGGGTTGGTCCTACGAGCAGTACTTC
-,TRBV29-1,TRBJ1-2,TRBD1,CSPRTGDGYTF,TGCAGCCCGAGGACAGGGGATGGCTACACCTTC
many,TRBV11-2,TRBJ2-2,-,CASSFLLPGELFF,TGTGCCAGCAGCTTCTTGCTTCCCGGGGAGCTGTTTTTT
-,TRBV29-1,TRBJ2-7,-,CSLARGPSYEQYF,TGCAGCCTCGCGCGGGGACCCTCCTACGAGCAGTACTTC
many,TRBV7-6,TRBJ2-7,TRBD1,CASSADRVNEQYF,TGTGCCAGCAGCGCGGACAGGGTTAACGAGCAGTACTTC
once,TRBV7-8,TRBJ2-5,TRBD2,CASSSSGTTDTQYF,TGTGCCAGCAGCTCCAGCGGGACCACAGATACGCAGTACTTC
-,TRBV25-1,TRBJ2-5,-,CASSASRDGKETQYF,TGTGCCAGCAGTGCTAGCAGGGACGGTAAAGAGACCCAGTACTTC
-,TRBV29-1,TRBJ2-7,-,CSVMTGRLDLGSQYF,TGCAGCGTGATGACAGGCAGACTAGACTTGGGTTCGCAGTACTTC
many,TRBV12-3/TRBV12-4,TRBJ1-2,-,CASSSILGRNYGYTF,TGTGCCAGCAGCTCTATCTTGGGACGGAACTATGGCTACACCTTC
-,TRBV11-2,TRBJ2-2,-,CASSQDPNSIGELFF,TGCGCCAGCAGCCAAGATCCCAACAGTATCGGGGAGCTGTTTTTT
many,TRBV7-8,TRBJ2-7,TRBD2,CASSYAAGVGYEQYF,TGTGCCAGCAGCTATGCGGCGGGGGTAGGTTACGAGCAGTACTTC
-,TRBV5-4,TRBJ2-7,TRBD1,CASSLRTGIGEQYF,TGTGCCAGCAGCCTCCGGACAGGGATTGGCGAGCAGTACTTC
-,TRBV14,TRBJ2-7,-,CASSPVRQGPASYEQYF,TGTGCCAGCTCACCAGTGCGTCAGGGCCCAGCCTCCTACGAGCAGTACTTC
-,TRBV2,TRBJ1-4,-,CASSEEGNLFF,TGTGCCAGCAGTGAGGAGGGCAATCTGTTTTTT
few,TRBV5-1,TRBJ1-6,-,CASSLETGRGSPLHF,TGCGCCAGCAGCTTGGAGACAGGACGGGGTTCACCCCTCCACTTT
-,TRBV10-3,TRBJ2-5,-,CAIQPGRDQETQYF,TGTGCCATCCAACCGGGACGGGATCAAGAGACCCAGTACTTC
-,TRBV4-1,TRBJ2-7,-,CASSHRVGKNHEQYF,TGCGCCAGCAGCCACCGGGTAGGGAAGAACCACGAGCAGTACTTC
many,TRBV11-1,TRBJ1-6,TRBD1,CASSARQRTGSPLHF,TGTGCCAGCAGCGCCCGTCAGAGGACAGGGAGCCCCCTCCACTTT
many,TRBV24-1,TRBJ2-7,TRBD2,CATSDNLSGTSGVYEQYF,TGTGCCACCAGTGATAACCTTAGCGGGACTAGCGGGGTCTACGAGCAGTACTTC
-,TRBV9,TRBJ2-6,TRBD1,CASSPLWTGFSGANVLTF,TGTGCCAGCAGCCCCCTTTGGACAGGCTTCTCTGGGGCCAACGTCCTGACTTTC
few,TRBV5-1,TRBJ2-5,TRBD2,CASSTSGLAGGTQYF,TGCGCCAGCAGCACCTCGGGACTAGCGGGGGGGACCCAGTACTTC
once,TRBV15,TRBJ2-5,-,CATSSAWEETQYF,TGTGCCACCAGCAGTGCATGGGAAGAGACCCAGTACTTC
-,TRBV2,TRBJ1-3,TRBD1,CARRTGGYSGNTIYF,TGTGCCAGAAGGACAGGGGGGTACTCTGGAAACACCATATATTTT
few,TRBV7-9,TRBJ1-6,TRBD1,CASSDPGTGGVNSPLHF,TGTGCCAGCAGCGACCCAGGGACAGGGGGAGTAAATTCACCCCTCCACTTT
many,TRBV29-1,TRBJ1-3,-,CSVAPVLGPGNTIYF,TGCAGCGTTGCCCCCGTTTTGGGGCCTGGAAACACCATATATTTT
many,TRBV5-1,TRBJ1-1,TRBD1,CASRLGAGGMNTEAFF,TGCGCCAGCAGGCTCGGGGCAGGGGGCATGAACACTGAAGCTTTCTTT
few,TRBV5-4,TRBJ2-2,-,CASSRGTTNTGELFF,TGTGCCAGCAGCCGCGGGACAACGAACACCGGGGAGCTGTTTTTT
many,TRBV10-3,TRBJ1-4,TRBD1,CAISDRGELFF,TGTGCCATCTCTGACAGGGGTGAACTGTTTTTT
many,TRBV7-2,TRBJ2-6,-,CASSSLRAGRDRANVLTF,TGTGCCAGCAGCAGCCTGCGGGCGGGGCGGGATCGGGCCAACGTCCTGACTTTC
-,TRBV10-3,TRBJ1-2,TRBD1,CAISGPDRGHLYGYTF,TGTGCCATCAGTGGACCTGACAGGGGGCATCTCTATGGCTACACCTTC
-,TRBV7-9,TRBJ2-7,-,CASSEGPAYEQYF,TGTGCCAGCAGCGAGGGACCAGCCTACGAGCAGTACTTC
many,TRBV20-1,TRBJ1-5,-,CSASSWGRGNQPQHF,TGCAGTGCTAGTTCATGGGGACGGGGCAATCAGCCCCAGCATTTT
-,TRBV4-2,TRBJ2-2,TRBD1,CASSQTGGLATGELFF,TGTGCCAGCAGCCAGACAGGGGGCTTGGCCACCGGGGAGCTGTTTTTT
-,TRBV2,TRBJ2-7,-,CASSGSSYERYF,TGTGCCAGCAGTGGTAGCAGTTACGAGCGGTACTTC
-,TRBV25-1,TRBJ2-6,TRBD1,CASTRGQVGYGANVLTF,TGTGCCAGCACCCGGGGACAGGTGGGGTACGGGGCCAACGTCCTGACTTTC
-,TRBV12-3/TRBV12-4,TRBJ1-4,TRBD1,CASTDRGPANEKLFF,TGTGCCAGCACGGACAGGGGGCCGGCTAATGAAAAACTGTTTTTT
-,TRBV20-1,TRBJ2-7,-,CSASGSLIMGGSYEQYF,TGCAGTGCTAGTGGATCGCTCATCATGGGGGGCTCCTACGAGCAGTACTTC
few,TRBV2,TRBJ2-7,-,CASSYSSRSYEQYF,TGTGCCAGCAGTTACTCTTCCAGGAGCTACGAGCAGTACTTC
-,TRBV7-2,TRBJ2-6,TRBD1,CASSLGQGAGSSGANVLTF,TGTGCCAGCAGCCTTGGACAGGGGGCAGGAAGCTCTGGGGCCAACGTCCTGACTTTC
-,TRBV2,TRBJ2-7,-,CASSEARRGRSSYEQYF,TGTGCCAGCAGTGAAGCGCGCCGGGGTAGGAGCTCCTACGAGCAGTACTTC
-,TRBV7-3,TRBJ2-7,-,CASSPNNYERYF,TGTGCCAGCAGCCCCAACAACTACGAGCGGTACTTC
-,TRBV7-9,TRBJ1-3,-,CASSQRDIGGNTIYF,TGTGCCAGCAGCCAAAGGGACATAGGAGGAAACACCATATATTTT
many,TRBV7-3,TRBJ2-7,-,CASRVDGSYEQYF,TGTGCCAGCAGAGTGGACGGCTCCTACGAGCAGTACTTC
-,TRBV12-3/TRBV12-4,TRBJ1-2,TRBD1,CASTQSGTGHSNYGYTF,TGTGCCAGCACCCAGTCCGGGACAGGACACTCTAACTATGGCTACACCTTC